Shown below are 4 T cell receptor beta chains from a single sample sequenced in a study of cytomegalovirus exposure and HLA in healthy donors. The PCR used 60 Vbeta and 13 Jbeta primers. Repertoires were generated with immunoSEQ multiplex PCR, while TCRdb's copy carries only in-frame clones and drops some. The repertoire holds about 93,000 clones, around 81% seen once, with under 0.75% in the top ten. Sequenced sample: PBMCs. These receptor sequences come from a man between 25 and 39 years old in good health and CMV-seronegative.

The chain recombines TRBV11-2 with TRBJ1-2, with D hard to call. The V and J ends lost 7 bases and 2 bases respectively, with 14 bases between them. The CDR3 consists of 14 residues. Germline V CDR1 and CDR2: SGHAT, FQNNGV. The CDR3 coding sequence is TGTGCCAGCACCATTCTGGGAGGAAACTATGGCTACACCTTC. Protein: CASTILGGNYGYTF.

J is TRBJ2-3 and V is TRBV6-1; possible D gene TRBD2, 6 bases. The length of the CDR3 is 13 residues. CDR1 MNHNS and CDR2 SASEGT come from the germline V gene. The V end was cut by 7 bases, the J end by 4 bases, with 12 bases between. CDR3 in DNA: TGTGCCAGCACCGCGGGGTCGCCAGATACGCAGTATTTT. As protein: CASTAGSPDTQYF.

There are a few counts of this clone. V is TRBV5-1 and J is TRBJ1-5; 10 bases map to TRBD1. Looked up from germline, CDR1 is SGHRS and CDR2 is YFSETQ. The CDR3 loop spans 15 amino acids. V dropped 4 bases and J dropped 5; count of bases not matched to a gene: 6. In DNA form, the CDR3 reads TGCGCCAGCAGCCCCTCCGGGACAGGGGATCAGCCCCAGCATTTT. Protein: CASSPSGTGDQPQHF.

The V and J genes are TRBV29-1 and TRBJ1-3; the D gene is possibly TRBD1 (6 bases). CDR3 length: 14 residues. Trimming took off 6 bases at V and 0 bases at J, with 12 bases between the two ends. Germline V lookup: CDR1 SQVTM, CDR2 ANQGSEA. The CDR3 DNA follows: TGCAGCGTCAAAACAGGGAACTCTGGAAACACCATATATTTT. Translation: CSVKTGNSGNTIYF.